The rows below give T cell receptor beta chains drawn from one sample of a study of blood T cell repertoires in COVID-19. The protocol was immunoSEQ multiplex PCR, while the TCRdb copy is restricted to in-frame clones and leaves out a portion. The table shows roughly 150,000 clones, with 86% occurring only once. The sample taken for sequencing was PBMCs or T cells enriched from blood (not recorded which). The origin of the receptors is a man aged 50 to 60 who had recovered from COVID-19. CDR3s include the opening cysteine and the closing phenylalanine or tryptophan. D genes are given only for firm matches. The listing skips clone size in some rows; elsewhere it reads once, few, many or a size class.

CDR3aa: CASSPKNEQFF
CDR3nt: TGTGCCAGCAGCCCTAAGAATGAGCAGTTCTTC
d_gene: .
j_gene: TRBJ2-1
v_gene: TRBV6-6
abundance: .

CDR3aa: CASREYRGVGNQPQHF
CDR3nt: TGTGCCAGCAGGGAGTACAGGGGAGTAGGGAATCAGCCCCAGCATTTT
d_gene: TRBD1
j_gene: TRBJ1-5
v_gene: TRBV2
abundance: .

CDR3aa: CASSPTGTGATLANYGYTF
CDR3nt: TGTGCCAGCTCACCGACGGGGACAGGGGCCACCTTAGCTAACTATGGCTACACCTTC
d_gene: TRBD1
j_gene: TRBJ1-2
v_gene: TRBV18
abundance: .

CDR3aa: CASSQSPPGANVLTF
CDR3nt: TGTGCCAGCTCACAAAGCCCCCCGGGGGCCAACGTCCTGACTTTC
d_gene: .
j_gene: TRBJ2-6
v_gene: TRBV18
abundance: .

CDR3aa: CASSLGQGMKNYGYTF
CDR3nt: TGTGCCAGCAGCCTGGGACAGGGAATGAAGAACTATGGCTACACCTTC
d_gene: TRBD1
j_gene: TRBJ1-2
v_gene: TRBV7-2
abundance: .

CDR3aa: CASSKGPGTGKNSPLHF
CDR3nt: TGTGCCAGCAGCAAAGGTCCCGGGACAGGGAAGAATTCACCCCTCCACTTT
d_gene: .
j_gene: TRBJ1-6
v_gene: TRBV21-1
abundance: .

CDR3aa: CASSPREGTGELFF
CDR3nt: TGTGCCAGCTCACCGAGGGAGGGGACCGGGGAGCTGTTTTTT
d_gene: TRBD2
j_gene: TRBJ2-2
v_gene: TRBV18
abundance: .

CDR3aa: CASSTGQGREKLFF
CDR3nt: TGCGCCAGCAGCACCGGACAGGGTCGGGAAAAACTGTTTTTT
d_gene: TRBD1
j_gene: TRBJ1-4
v_gene: TRBV5-1
abundance: .

CDR3aa: CAWSVTGRGRTNEKLFF
CDR3nt: TGTGCCTGGAGTGTAACAGGGAGGGGTAGAACTAATGAAAAACTGTTTTTT
d_gene: .
j_gene: TRBJ1-4
v_gene: TRBV30
abundance: once

CDR3aa: CASSSGTGYHEQYF
CDR3nt: TGTGCCAGCAGCTCCGGGACAGGGTACCACGAGCAGTACTTC
d_gene: TRBD1
j_gene: TRBJ2-7
v_gene: TRBV7-6
abundance: .

CDR3aa: CASSQESSGGGNEQFF
CDR3nt: TGCGCCAGCAGCCAAGAATCTAGCGGAGGGGGGAATGAGCAGTTCTTC
d_gene: .
j_gene: TRBJ2-1
v_gene: TRBV4-1
abundance: once

CDR3aa: CASSQETVYGYTF
CDR3nt: TGTGCCAGCAGCCAAGAGACAGTCTATGGCTACACCTTC
d_gene: .
j_gene: TRBJ1-2
v_gene: TRBV3-1/TRBV3-2
abundance: .